This TCR beta chain was profiled in a study of siplizumab effects on memory and regulatory T cells. V dropped 0 bases and J dropped 9 bases, with 14 bases sitting between them. Germline CDR1 reads MNHNS; CDR2 reads SASEGT. The CDR3 sequence is 14 residues long. This table comes from immunoSEQ multiplex PCR, and its TCRdb copy is limited to in-frame clones, with some not included. The data contain some 100,000 clones, 75% to 95% of them seen just once; the ten biggest clones take up around 2.6%. The rearrangement joins TRBV6-1 to TRBJ1-1; D ambiguous. This receptor was identified in a human donor in good health. Some clones in this sample may be carry-over from other donors' samples. Sequenced sample: CD4+ T cells sorted from blood. CDR3 region: CASSEARMGTKAFF. The CDR3 DNA reads TGTGCCAGCAGTGAAGCTCGTATGGGTACCAAAGCTTTCTTT.